The clone carrying this T cell receptor beta chain was detected ten times or more. TCRdb reprocessed the PCR reads via MiXCR and lists one record per CDR3 protein. The data show some 650,000 distinct CDR3 sequences, with 20% seen just once and 0.7% to 1% held by the top ten. This sample was included in a study of molecular identifiers for immune sequencing clone quantification. This receptor was obtained from a human donor in good health. Some libraries in this study had Jurkat cell RNA spiked in. The specimen sequenced was naive CD8+ T cells from blood, with Jurkat cell RNA spiked in. The subset was: FACS-sorted CD8+CD4-CCR7+CD45RA+ naive T cells.

The CDR3 DNA sequence: TGTGCCTGCCGTTACGCCTACGAGCAGTACTTC. Amino acids: CACRYAYEQYF. The chain links TRBV6-2 or TRBV6-3 to TRBJ2-7; D not certain. Trimming cost V 11 bases and J 2 bases, with 10 bases left between them. The CDR3 consists of 11 residues. CDR1 and CDR2 from the germline V gene are MNHEY and SVGEGT.